The clone carrying this TCR beta chain was counted a few times. Its target is not known. This sample is part of a study of post-analysis software for immune sequencing data. The CDR3 is made up of 14 amino acids. Trimming removed 6 bases from V and 0 bases from J; junction bases left unmatched: 4. Germline assignment: CDR1 SQVTM and CDR2 ANQGSEA. Study observations and caveats: Elevated frequency relative to controls characterized 4 or 5 TRBV segments in patients, TRBV5-6, TRBV5-1 and TRBV20-1 among them.

Every TCR beta cDNA library bore unique molecular identifiers. In TCRdb, the PCR reads were re-called with MiXCR into one record per CDR3 protein. The repertoire includes roughly 800,000 distinct CDR3 sequences, roughly 58% of them detected once, and 4.6% sits in the top ten. This chain uses TRBV29-1 with TRBJ2-1, with 8 positions matching TRBD1. This TCR derives from a girl aged 5-17 years with multiple sclerosis. Sequencing was performed on blood. CDR3 in amino acids: CSVRQGSSYNEQFF. In DNA form, the CDR3 reads TGCAGCGTGAGACAGGGGAGCTCCTACAATGAGCAGTTCTTC.